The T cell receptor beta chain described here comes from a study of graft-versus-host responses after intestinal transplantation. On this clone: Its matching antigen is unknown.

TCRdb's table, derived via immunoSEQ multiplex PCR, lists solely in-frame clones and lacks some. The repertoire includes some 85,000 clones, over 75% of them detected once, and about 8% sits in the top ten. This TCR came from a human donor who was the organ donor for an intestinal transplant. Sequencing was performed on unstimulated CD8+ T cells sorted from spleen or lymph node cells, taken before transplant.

As DNA, the CDR3 is TGTGCCAGCAGCTTGGAAGGGACTCCTGTCTACGAGCAGTACTTC. Its translation is CASSLEGTPVYEQYF. The chain has TRBV5-4 and TRBJ2-7; weak D call: TRBD2 (6 bases). Germline V lookup: CDR1 SGHNT, CDR2 YYREEE (reference sequence). The V and J ends lost 0 bases and 3 bases respectively, with 13 bases between them. This CDR3 is built from 15 residues.